This T cell receptor beta chain is from a study of T-cell reconstitution after alpha-beta-depleted transplantation in children. The CDR3 is 16 residues long. J lost 2 bases, V lost 0 bases, and 5 bases had no gene match. Germline CDR1 LGHNA, CDR2 YNFKEQ. Researchers prepared the TCRbeta library using unique molecular identifiers, the study reports. A single record per CDR3 protein comes from TCRdb applying MiXCR to the PCR reads. The profile shows more than 250,000 distinct CDR3 sequences, 9.9% of them singletons. Sequenced here: PBMCs from the stem cell graft donor, sampled from the stem cell graft. The TCR sequence derives from a human donor who donated a stem cell graft to a child with SCID. V and J are TRBV4-2 and TRBJ2-5; 8 positions agree with TRBD2. The CDR3 is CASSQDGASGQETQYF. CDR3 nucleotides: TGTGCCAGCAGCCAAGATGGCGCTAGCGGGCAAGAGACCCAGTACTTC.